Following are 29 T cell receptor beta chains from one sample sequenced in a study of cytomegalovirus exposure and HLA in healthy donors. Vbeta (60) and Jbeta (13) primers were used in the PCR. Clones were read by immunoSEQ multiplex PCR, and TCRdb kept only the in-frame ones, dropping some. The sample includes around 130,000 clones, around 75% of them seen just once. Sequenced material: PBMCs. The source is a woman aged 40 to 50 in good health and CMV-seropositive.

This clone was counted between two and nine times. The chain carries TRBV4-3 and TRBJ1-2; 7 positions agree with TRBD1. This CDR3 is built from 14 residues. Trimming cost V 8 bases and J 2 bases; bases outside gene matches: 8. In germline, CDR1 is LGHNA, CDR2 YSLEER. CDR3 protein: CASPPGQINYGYTF. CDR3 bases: TGCGCCAGCCCCCCGGGACAGATAAACTATGGCTACACCTTC.

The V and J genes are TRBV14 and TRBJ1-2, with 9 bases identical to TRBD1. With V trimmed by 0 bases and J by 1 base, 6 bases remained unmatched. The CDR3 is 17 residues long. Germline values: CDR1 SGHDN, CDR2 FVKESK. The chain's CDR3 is CASSQDIRTGDNYGYTF. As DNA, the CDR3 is TGTGCCAGCAGCCAAGATATAAGGACAGGGGATAACTATGGCTACACCTTC.

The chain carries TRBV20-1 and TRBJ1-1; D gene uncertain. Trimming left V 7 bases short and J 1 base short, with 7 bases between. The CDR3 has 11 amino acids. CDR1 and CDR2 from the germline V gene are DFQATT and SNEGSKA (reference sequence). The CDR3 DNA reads TGCAGTGGGAGCGAGAACACTGAAGCTTTCTTT. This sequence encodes CSGSENTEAFF.

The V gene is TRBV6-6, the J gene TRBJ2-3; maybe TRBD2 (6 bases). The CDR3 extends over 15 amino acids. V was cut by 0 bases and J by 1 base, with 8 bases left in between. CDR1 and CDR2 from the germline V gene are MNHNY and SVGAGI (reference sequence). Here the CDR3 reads CASSYSPGGTDTQYF. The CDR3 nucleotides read TGTGCCAGCAGTTACTCCCCGGGGGGCACAGATACGCAGTATTTT.

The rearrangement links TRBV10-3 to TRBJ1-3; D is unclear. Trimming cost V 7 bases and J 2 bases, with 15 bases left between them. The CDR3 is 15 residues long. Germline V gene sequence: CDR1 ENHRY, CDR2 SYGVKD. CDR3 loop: CAIKDSLGTGNTIYF. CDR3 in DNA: TGTGCCATCAAGGATAGTCTGGGCACTGGAAACACCATATATTTT.

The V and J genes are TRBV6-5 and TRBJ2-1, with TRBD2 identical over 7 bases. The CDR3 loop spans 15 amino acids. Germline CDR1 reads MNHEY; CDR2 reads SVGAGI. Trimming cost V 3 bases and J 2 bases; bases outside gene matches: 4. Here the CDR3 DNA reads TGTGCCAGCAGTTATACGGGAGGACCCTACAATGAGCAGTTCTTC. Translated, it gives CASSYTGGPYNEQFF.

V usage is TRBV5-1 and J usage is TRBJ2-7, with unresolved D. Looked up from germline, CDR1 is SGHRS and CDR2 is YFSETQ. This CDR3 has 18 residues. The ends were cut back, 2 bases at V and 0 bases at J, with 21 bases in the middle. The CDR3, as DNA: TGCGCCAGCAGCTTAGGTGACCCCGCTATACAGAGCTCCTACGAGCAGTACTTC. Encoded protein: CASSLGDPAIQSSYEQYF.

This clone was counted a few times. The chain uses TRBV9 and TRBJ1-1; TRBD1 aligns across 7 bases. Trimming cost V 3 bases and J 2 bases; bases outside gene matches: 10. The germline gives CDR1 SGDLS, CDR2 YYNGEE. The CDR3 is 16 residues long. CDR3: CASSAGLGQSNTEAFF. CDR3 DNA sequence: TGTGCCAGCAGCGCGGGCTTGGGACAGAGTAACACTGAAGCTTTCTTT.

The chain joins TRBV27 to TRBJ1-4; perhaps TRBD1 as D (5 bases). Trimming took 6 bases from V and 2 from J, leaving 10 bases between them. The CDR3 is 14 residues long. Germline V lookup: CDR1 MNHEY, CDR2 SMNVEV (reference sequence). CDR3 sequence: CASRSTATNEKLFF. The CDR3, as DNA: TGTGCCAGCAGGTCGACAGCCACTAATGAAAAACTGTTTTTT.

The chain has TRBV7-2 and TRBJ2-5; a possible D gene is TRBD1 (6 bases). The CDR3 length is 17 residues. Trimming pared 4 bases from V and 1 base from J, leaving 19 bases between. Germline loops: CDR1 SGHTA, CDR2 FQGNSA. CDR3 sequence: CASSSGTHYDLQETQYF. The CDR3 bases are TGTGCCAGCAGCTCCGGGACACATTACGACCTCCAAGAGACCCAGTACTTC.

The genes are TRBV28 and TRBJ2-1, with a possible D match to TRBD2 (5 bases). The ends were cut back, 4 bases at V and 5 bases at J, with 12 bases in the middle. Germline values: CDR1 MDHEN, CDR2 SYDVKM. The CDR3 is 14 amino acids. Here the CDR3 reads CASSSAGSHNEQFF. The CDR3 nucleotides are TGTGCCAGCAGTTCCGCGGGTTCTCACAATGAGCAGTTCTTC.

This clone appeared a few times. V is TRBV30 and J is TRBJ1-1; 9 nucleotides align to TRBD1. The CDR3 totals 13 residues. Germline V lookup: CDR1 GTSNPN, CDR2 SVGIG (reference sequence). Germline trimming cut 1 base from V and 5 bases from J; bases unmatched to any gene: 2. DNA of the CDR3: TGTGCCTGGAGTGAAGACAGGGGGACTGAAGCTTTCTTT. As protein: CAWSEDRGTEAFF.

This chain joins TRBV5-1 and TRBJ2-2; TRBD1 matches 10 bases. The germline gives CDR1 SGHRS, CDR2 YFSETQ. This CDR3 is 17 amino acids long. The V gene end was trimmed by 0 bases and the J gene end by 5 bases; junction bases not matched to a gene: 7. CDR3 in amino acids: CASSLAPGTGVTGELFF. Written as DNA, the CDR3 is TGCGCCAGCAGCTTGGCGCCCGGGACAGGGGTGACCGGGGAGCTGTTTTTT.

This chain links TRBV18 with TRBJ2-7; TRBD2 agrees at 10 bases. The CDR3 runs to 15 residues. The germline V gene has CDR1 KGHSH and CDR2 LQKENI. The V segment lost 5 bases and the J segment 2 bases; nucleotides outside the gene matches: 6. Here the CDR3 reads CASSGGLAVPYEQYF. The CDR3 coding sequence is TGTGCCAGCTCAGGTGGACTAGCGGTTCCCTACGAGCAGTACTTC.

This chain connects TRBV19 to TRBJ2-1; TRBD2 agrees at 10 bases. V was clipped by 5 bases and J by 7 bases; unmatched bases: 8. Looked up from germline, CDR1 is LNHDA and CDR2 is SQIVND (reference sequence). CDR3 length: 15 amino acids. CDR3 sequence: CASSLSGGAFNEQFF. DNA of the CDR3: TGTGCCAGTAGTTTGAGCGGGGGGGCCTTTAATGAGCAGTTCTTC.

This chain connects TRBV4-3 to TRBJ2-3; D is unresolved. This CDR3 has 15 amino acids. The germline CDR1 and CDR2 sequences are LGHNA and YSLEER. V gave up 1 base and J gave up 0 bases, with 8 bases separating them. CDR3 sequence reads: CASSQVQASTDTQYF. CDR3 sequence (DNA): TGCGCCAGCAGCCAAGTCCAGGCGAGCACAGATACGCAGTATTTT.

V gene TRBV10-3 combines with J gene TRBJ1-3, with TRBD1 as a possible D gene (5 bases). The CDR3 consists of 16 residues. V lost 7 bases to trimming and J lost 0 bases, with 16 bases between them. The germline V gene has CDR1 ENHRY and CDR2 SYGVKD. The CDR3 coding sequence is TGTGCCATCACCGACCCCTTGACAGCCTCTGGAAACACCATATATTTT. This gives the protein CAITDPLTASGNTIYF.

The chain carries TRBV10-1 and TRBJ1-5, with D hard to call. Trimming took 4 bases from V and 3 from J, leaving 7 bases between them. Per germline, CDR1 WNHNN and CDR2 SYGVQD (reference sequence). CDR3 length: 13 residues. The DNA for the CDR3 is TGCGCCAGCAGTGTAACAGACAATCAGCCCCAGCATTTT. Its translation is CASSVTDNQPQHF.

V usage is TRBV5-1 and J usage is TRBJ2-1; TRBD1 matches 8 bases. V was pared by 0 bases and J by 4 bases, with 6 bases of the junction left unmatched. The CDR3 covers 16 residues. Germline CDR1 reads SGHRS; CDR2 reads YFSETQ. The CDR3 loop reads CASSLARTGTYNEQFF. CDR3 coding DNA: TGCGCCAGCAGCTTGGCCAGGACAGGGACATACAATGAGCAGTTCTTC.

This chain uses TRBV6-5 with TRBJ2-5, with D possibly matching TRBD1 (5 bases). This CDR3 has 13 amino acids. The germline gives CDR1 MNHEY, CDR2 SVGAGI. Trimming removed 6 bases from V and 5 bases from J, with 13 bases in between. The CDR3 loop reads CASSDSLAETQYF. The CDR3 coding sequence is TGTGCCAGCAGCGACAGCCTGGCCGAGACCCAGTACTTC.

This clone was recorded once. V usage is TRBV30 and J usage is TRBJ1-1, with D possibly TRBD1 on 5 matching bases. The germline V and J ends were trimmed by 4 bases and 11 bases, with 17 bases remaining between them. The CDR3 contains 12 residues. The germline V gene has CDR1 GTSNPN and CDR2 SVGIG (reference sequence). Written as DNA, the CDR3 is TGTGCCTGGACCAAATGGGAGGGGCAGGCTTTCTTT. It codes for CAWTKWEGQAFF.

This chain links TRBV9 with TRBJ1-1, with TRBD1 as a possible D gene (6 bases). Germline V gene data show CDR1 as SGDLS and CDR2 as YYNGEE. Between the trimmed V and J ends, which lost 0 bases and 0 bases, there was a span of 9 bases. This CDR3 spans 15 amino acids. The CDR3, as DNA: TGTGCCAGCAGCGTAGACGGACAGTTGAACACTGAAGCTTTCTTT. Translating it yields CASSVDGQLNTEAFF.

In nucleotides, the CDR3 is TGCGCCAGCAGCCAAGAGTTTGCTAGCGGCGCAGATACGCAGTATTTT. Amino acids: CASSQEFASGADTQYF. The V gene is TRBV4-3, the J gene TRBJ2-3; 7 nucleotides match TRBD2. The CDR3 has 16 residues. Germline CDR1 reads LGHNA; CDR2 reads YSLEER. The ends lost 0 bases at V and 4 bases at J; junction bases unmatched: 7.

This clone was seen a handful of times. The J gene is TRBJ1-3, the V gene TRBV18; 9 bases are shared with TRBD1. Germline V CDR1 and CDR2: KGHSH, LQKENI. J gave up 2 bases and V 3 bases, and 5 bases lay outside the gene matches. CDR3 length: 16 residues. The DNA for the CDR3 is TGTGCCAGCTCACCTCCTCACAGGGGGCCTGGAAACACCATATATTTT. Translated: CASSPPHRGPGNTIYF.

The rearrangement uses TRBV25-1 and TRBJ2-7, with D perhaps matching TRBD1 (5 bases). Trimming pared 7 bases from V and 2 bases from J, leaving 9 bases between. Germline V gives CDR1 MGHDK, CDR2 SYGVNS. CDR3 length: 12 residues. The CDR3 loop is CASKQGTYEQYF. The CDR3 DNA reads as TGTGCCAGCAAGCAGGGAACCTACGAGCAGTACTTC.

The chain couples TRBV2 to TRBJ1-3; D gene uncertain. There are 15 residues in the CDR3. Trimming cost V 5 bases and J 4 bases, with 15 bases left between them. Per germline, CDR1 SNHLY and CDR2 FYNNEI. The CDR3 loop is CASSLRAPRGNTIYF. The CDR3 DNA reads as TGTGCCAGCAGTCTGAGGGCTCCGAGGGGAAACACCATATATTTT.

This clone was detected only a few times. The CDR3 sequence: CAWSVEGWTEAFF. DNA for the CDR3: TGTGCCTGGAGTGTAGAGGGTTGGACTGAAGCTTTCTTT. This sequence joins TRBV30 and TRBJ1-1; unclear D gene. The CDR3 consists of 13 residues. CDR1 and CDR2 (germline): GTSNPN, SVGIG (reference sequence). Trimming removed 0 bases from V and 5 bases from J, with 10 bases in between.

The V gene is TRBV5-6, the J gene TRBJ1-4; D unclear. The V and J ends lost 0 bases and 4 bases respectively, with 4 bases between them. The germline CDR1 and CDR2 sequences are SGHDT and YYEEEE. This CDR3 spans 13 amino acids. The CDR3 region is CASSLVSNEKLFF. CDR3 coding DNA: TGTGCCAGCAGCTTGGTCAGTAATGAAAAACTGTTTTTT.

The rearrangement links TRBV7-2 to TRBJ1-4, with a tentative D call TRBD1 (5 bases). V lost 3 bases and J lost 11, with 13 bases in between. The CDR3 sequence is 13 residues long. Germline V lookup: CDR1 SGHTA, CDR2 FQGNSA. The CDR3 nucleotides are TGTGCCAGCAGCTTCTCAGGGTACGAGAAACTGTTTTTT. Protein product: CASSFSGYEKLFF.